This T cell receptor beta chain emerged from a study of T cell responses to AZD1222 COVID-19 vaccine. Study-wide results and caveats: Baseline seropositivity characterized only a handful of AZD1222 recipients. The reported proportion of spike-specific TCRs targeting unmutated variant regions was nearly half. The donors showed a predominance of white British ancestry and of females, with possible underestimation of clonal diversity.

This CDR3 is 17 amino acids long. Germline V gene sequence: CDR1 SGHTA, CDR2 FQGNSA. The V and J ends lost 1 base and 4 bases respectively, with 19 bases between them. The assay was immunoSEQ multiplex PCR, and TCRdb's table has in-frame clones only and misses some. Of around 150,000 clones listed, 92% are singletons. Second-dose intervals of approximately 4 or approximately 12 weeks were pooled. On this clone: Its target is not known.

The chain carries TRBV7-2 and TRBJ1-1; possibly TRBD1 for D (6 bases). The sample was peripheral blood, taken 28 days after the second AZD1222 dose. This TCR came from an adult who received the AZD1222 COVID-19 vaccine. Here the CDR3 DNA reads TGTGCCAGCAGCTTAGGGAACTCAGGGGAGTTGTTCACTGAAGCTTTCTTT. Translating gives CASSLGNSGELFTEAFF.